Each of the 30 T cell receptor beta chains below was sequenced from the same sample in a study of shared clonotypes between healthy human individuals. TCRdb's table, derived via immunoSEQ multiplex PCR, lists solely in-frame clones and lacks some. Among more than 150,000 clones listed, 90% to 95% were seen once. The source material was naive CD4+ T cells sorted from blood. Indicated subset: CD45RA+ positively selected. The receptors shown here come from a woman in her thirties in good health.

This chain uses TRBV7-3 with TRBJ2-5; 10 bases match TRBD2. The J call could be wrong; TRBJ2-7 is a better fit for the DNA end. This CDR3 has 15 amino acids. The germline gives CDR1 SGHTA, CDR2 FQGTGA. As DNA, the CDR3 is TGTGCCAGCAGCCCTGGAGCGGGAGGGCCGGGCGAGCAGTACTTC. Translation gives CASSPGAGGPGEQYF.

The J gene is TRBJ2-5, the V gene TRBV7-9; TRBD1 aligns across 11 bases. Germline-derived CDR1 and CDR2 are SEHNR and FQNEAQ (reference sequence). J gave up 11 bases and V 7 bases, and 9 bases lay outside the gene matches. The CDR3 spans 13 residues. The CDR3 reads CASIGQGAGEQYF. The CDR3 coding sequence is TGTGCCAGCATCGGACAGGGGGCGGGAGAGCAGTACTTC.

A note on this clone: In the same sample, other DNA sequences code for this CDR3. The J gene is TRBJ1-1, the V gene TRBV18; the match to TRBD1 covers 7 bases. The CDR3 loop spans 15 amino acids. With 3 bases clipped from V and 1 base from J, the junction kept 5 bases outside the gene matches. The germline CDR1 and CDR2 sequences are KGHSH and LQKENI. CDR3 bases: TGTGCCAGCTCACCTCGACAGGGAGCGAACACTGAAGCTTTCTTT. Translated, it gives CASSPRQGANTEAFF.

This chain connects TRBV28 to TRBJ1-1, with D unresolved. CDR3 length equals 14 residues. Germline V gene sequence: CDR1 MDHEN, CDR2 SYDVKM. V was cut by 5 bases and J by 4 bases, with 14 bases left in between. The CDR3 loop reads CASSADRDFTEAFF. The DNA of the CDR3 is TGTGCCAGCAGTGCCGACCGCGACTTCACTGAAGCTTTCTTT.

V usage is TRBV19 and J usage is TRBJ2-7; the D gene is possibly TRBD1 (6 bases). Germline lookup yields CDR1 LNHDA and CDR2 SQIVND (reference sequence). V was shortened by 7 bases and J by 0 bases, with 13 bases between the two germline ends. This CDR3 region has 14 residues. This chain's CDR3 is CASTRTASSYEQYF. The CDR3 nucleotides read TGTGCCAGTACCAGGACAGCGAGCTCCTACGAGCAGTACTTC.

CDR3 residues: CAWSSPVSLDRRNTEAFF. Here the CDR3 DNA reads TGTGCCTGGAGTTCCCCCGTCTCCCTAGACAGAAGGAACACTGAAGCTTTCTTT. The chain is built from TRBV30 and TRBJ1-1; D perhaps matches TRBD1 (5 bases). V lost 2 bases and J 1 base, leaving 23 bases between the germline ends. The germline V gene encodes CDR1 GTSNPN and CDR2 SVGIG (reference sequence). The CDR3 loop spans 18 amino acids.

The chain joins TRBV28 to TRBJ1-4, with D unresolved. Looked up from germline, CDR1 is MDHEN and CDR2 is SYDVKM. CDR3 length: 15 residues. Trimming removed 6 bases at V and 0 bases at J, with 11 bases between. For the CDR3, the DNA is TGTGCCAGCAGGTCGGGGTACTCAACTAATGAAAAACTGTTTTTT. Encoded protein: CASRSGYSTNEKLFF.

V usage is TRBV7-8 and J usage is TRBJ2-3; TRBD2 aligns across 8 bases. The CDR3 has 16 amino acids. J lost 0 bases, V lost 5 bases, and 7 bases had no gene match. Germline CDR1 SGHVS, CDR2 FQNEAQ. CDR3 coding DNA: TGTGCCAGCAGCCAAAATAGCGGGATGAGCACAGATACGCAGTATTTT. Translating gives CASSQNSGMSTDTQYF.

The CDR3 sequence is CAYRPQNSYNSPLHF. CDR3 bases: TGTGCCTACAGACCCCAAAACTCCTATAATTCACCCCTCCACTTT. This sequence joins TRBV30 and TRBJ1-6; no clear D gene. The length of the CDR3 is 15 residues. V lost 7 bases and J lost 0, with 13 bases in between. From germline, CDR1 is GTSNPN and CDR2 SVGIG (reference sequence).

This clone has a single count. This chain connects TRBV28 to TRBJ1-2; D is uncertain. The CDR3 loop spans 12 amino acids. The V and J ends lost 1 base and 8 bases respectively, with 8 bases between them. Per germline, CDR1 MDHEN and CDR2 SYDVKM. CDR3 amino acids: CASSLSEGGYTF. The CDR3 DNA sequence: TGTGCCAGCAGTTTATCAGAAGGAGGCTACACCTTC.

The V and J genes are TRBV2 and TRBJ2-7, with a tentative D call TRBD2 (5 bases). The CDR3 extends over 14 amino acids. Germline V lookup: CDR1 SNHLY, CDR2 FYNNEI. V was cut by 1 base and J by 5 bases, with 12 bases left in between. The CDR3 sequence is CASSEGPLEDEQYF. The CDR3 nucleotides are TGTGCCAGCAGTGAAGGCCCTTTGGAGGACGAGCAGTACTTC.

The chain is built from TRBV25-1 and TRBJ2-7; D unresolved. CDR1 MGHDK and CDR2 SYGVNS come from the germline V gene. CDR3 length equals 13 residues. Trimming cost V 2 bases and J 1 base, with 6 bases left between them. As DNA, the CDR3 is TGTGCCAGCAGTGAACCCGGATCCTACGAGCAGTACTTC. Its protein is CASSEPGSYEQYF.

This clone was found a few times. The chain combines TRBV4-1 with TRBJ1-2; D call uncertain. Per the germline V gene, CDR1 is MGHRA and CDR2 is YSYEKL. CDR3 length: 16 amino acids. V was cut by 0 bases and J by 3 bases, with 14 bases left in between. The CDR3 nucleotides read TGCGCCAGCAGCCAAGATCCTACTGGCGGTTACTATGGCTACACCTTC. This gives the protein CASSQDPTGGYYGYTF.

This clone has only a few counts. The chain is built from TRBV6-5 and TRBJ1-5; D gene unclear. CDR3 size: 15 residues. Between the trimmed V and J ends, which lost 2 bases and 7 bases, there was a span of 15 bases. Germline V gives CDR1 MNHEY, CDR2 SVGAGI. The CDR3 sequence: CASSYQGGRGQPQHF. DNA of the CDR3: TGTGCCAGCAGTTACCAAGGAGGGAGAGGGCAGCCCCAGCATTTT.

Notes on this clone: Other DNA sequences in this sample translate to the same CDR3. The chain is built from TRBV7-2 and TRBJ2-6, with D possibly TRBD1 on 6 matching bases. CDR3 length: 17 amino acids. Germline values: CDR1 SGHTA, CDR2 FQGNSA. V gave up 2 bases and J gave up 0 bases, with 11 bases separating them. The CDR3 sequence is CASSLRGSSSGANVLTF. Here the CDR3 DNA reads TGTGCCAGCAGCTTAAGGGGGTCGTCCTCTGGGGCCAACGTCCTGACTTTC.

The V and J genes are TRBV18 and TRBJ1-1, with a weak D call TRBD1 (5 bases). Trimming shortened V by 4 bases and J by 4 bases, and 16 bases separated the two germline ends. This CDR3 has 15 residues. Germline loops: CDR1 KGHSH, CDR2 LQKENI. The CDR3 protein is CASSRMGGEGTEAFF. For the CDR3, the DNA is TGTGCCAGCTCACGGATGGGGGGAGAAGGCACTGAAGCTTTCTTT.

V and J are TRBV4-2 and TRBJ2-7; D call uncertain. This CDR3 has 15 residues. Trimming left V 1 base short and J 3 bases short, with 13 bases between. CDR1 LGHNA and CDR2 YNFKEQ come from the germline V gene. The CDR3 loop is CASSQVIGQFYEQYF. The CDR3 DNA sequence: TGTGCCAGCAGCCAAGTGATTGGGCAGTTCTACGAGCAGTACTTC.

This clone was recorded only once. The rearrangement joins TRBV18 to TRBJ2-2, with 9 bases that match TRBD1. This CDR3 contains 16 residues. Unmatched junction bases numbered 4, after V lost 0 bases and J lost 5 bases. Germline values: CDR1 KGHSH, CDR2 LQKENI. The CDR3 sequence: CASSPPGQGGTGELFF. The CDR3 DNA reads TGTGCCAGCTCACCACCGGGACAGGGTGGTACCGGGGAGCTGTTTTTT.

The chain carries TRBV28 and TRBJ2-6; TRBD2 is a possible D gene (6 bases). Germline V gives CDR1 MDHEN, CDR2 SYDVKM. This CDR3 is built from 15 residues. Between the trimmed V and J ends, which lost 7 bases and 4 bases, there was a span of 14 bases. The CDR3 DNA is TGTGCCAGCACACGCGGGGCCGACGGGGCCAACGTCCTGACTTTC. Amino acid sequence: CASTRGADGANVLTF.

This clone was observed a single time. V and J are TRBV19 and TRBJ1-5; D is uncertain. Germline V gives CDR1 LNHDA, CDR2 SQIVND (reference sequence). The CDR3 length is 15 residues. Between the trimmed V and J ends, which lost 6 bases and 2 bases, there was a span of 14 bases. This CDR3 reads CASRSSAERNQPQHF. As DNA, the CDR3 is TGTGCCAGTAGGTCCTCGGCAGAACGCAATCAGCCCCAGCATTTT.

This clone has a single count. The chain couples TRBV6-5 to TRBJ1-1; D is ambiguous. The CDR3 covers 14 residues. Germline V CDR1 and CDR2: MNHEY, SVGAGI. Trimming left V 5 bases short and J 1 base short, with 11 bases between. The CDR3 DNA reads TGTGCCAGCAGTCGATGGGGAGGGAACACTGAAGCTTTCTTT. Translation gives CASSRWGGNTEAFF.

The chain couples TRBV18 to TRBJ2-1; no firm D call. This CDR3 has 16 amino acids. V shed 5 bases and J shed 5 bases, with 19 bases lying between them. From germline, CDR1 is KGHSH and CDR2 LQKENI. CDR3 region: CASSGDLGNLHNEQFF. As DNA, the CDR3 is TGTGCCAGCTCAGGAGACCTGGGGAATTTGCACAATGAGCAGTTCTTC.

Only one count was recorded for this clone. This rearrangement joins TRBV27 to TRBJ2-3; no clear D gene. CDR1 is MNHEY and CDR2 is SMNVEV in the germline V gene (reference sequence). V was cut by 0 bases and J by 6 bases, with 13 bases left in between. The CDR3 runs to 15 residues. DNA for the CDR3: TGTGCCAGCAGTTTATCGTCTCGGGTCGGCGATACGCAGTATTTT. It codes for CASSLSSRVGDTQYF.

The chain has TRBV6-5 and TRBJ2-7, with D possibly called TRBD1 or TRBD2 (6 bases each). The CDR3 spans 16 residues. V was shortened by 3 bases and J by 7 bases, with 22 bases between the two germline ends. Germline V lookup: CDR1 MNHEY, CDR2 SVGAGI. The CDR3 loop reads CASSYYRDTLGREQYF. The CDR3 DNA reads as TGTGCCAGCAGTTATTACCGGGACACCTTAGGGAGGGAGCAGTACTTC.

This sequence joins TRBV7-2 and TRBJ2-7; D unresolved. Looked up from germline, CDR1 is SGHTA and CDR2 is FQGNSA. The CDR3 is 11 residues long. Trimming took 2 bases from V and 3 from J, leaving 2 bases between them. CDR3 amino acids: CASSLHYEQYF. The CDR3 region has the DNA TGTGCCAGCAGCTTACACTACGAGCAGTACTTC.

The chain joins TRBV30 to TRBJ2-7; 8 bases line up with TRBD2. The germline V gene has CDR1 GTSNPN and CDR2 SVGIG (reference sequence). The CDR3 totals 17 residues. V lost 7 bases to trimming and J lost 4 bases; unmatched junction nucleotides: 21. Here the CDR3 DNA reads TGTGCCTTCACGCCCAAGGAGAGGGTGGTAGCGGGATACGAGCAGTACTTC. Protein product: CAFTPKERVVAGYEQYF.

The rearrangement uses TRBV5-8 and TRBJ2-1; 7 nucleotides agree with TRBD2. CDR3 length: 16 amino acids. After removal of 0 bases from V and 6 bases from J, the junction contained 9 bases not matched to a gene. The germline CDR1 and CDR2 sequences are SGHTS and YDEGEE. The CDR3: CASSLAGLVTSNEQFF. CDR3 DNA: TGTGCCAGCAGCTTGGCCGGACTAGTAACTTCCAATGAGCAGTTCTTC.

The J gene is TRBJ2-7, the V gene TRBV7-2; D could derive from TRBD1 or TRBD2 (5 bases each). The germline V gene has CDR1 SGHTA and CDR2 FQGNSA. The CDR3 contains 14 residues. V lost 5 bases, J lost 6 bases, and 17 bases lay in between. In DNA, the CDR3 is TGTGCCAGCAGCCAAACTAGGGGTGCTACCGAGCAGTACTTC. Amino acid sequence: CASSQTRGATEQYF.

V gene TRBV9 combines with J gene TRBJ2-7; TRBD2 matches at 8 bases. CDR1 and CDR2 from the germline V gene are SGDLS and YYNGEE. CDR3 length equals 15 residues. The junction had 5 bases not matched to a gene; V was cut back by 1 base and J by 2 bases. Here the CDR3 DNA reads TGTGCCAGCAGCGTATCGGCTAGCGGGCCCTACGAGCAGTACTTC. This gives the protein CASSVSASGPYEQYF. The full variable domain, rest sourced from reference TRBV9 and TRBJ2-7, is DSGVTQTPKHLITATGQRVTLRCSPRSGDLSVYWYQQSLDQGLQFLIQYYNGEERAKGNILERFSAQQFPDLHSELNLSSLELGDSALYFCASSVSASGPYEQYFGPGTRLTVT.

This clone appeared once. The chain uses TRBV28 and TRBJ2-7, with 9 bases lining up with TRBD2. Germline CDR1 and CDR2: MDHEN and SYDVKM. J lost 9 bases, V lost 4 bases, and 10 bases had no gene match. The CDR3 consists of 14 residues. CDR3 in amino acids: CASSSPPAGGGQYF. CDR3 coding DNA: TGTGCCAGCAGTTCCCCCCCAGCGGGAGGTGGGCAGTACTTC.